This T cell receptor (beta chain) was recorded in a study of blood T cells in healthy people across ages. CDR1 and CDR2 from the germline V gene are MNHEY and SMNVEV (reference sequence). V lost 5 bases to trimming and J lost 8 bases, with 18 bases between them. This CDR3 is built from 14 residues. This clonotype has a single count. Extracted total RNA amounted to at least 5.5 micrograms for each sample. Together with a sample-barcoded 5' primer, a J-beta primer mix was included in a second PCR lasting about 7 to 11 cycles. No fewer than 3 million CDR3-containing paired-end reads came from each sample. Via MiXCR, TCRdb re-called the 5' RACE reads, giving one row per CDR3 protein. Among fewer than 2,000,000 distinct CDR3 sequences, roughly 30% were seen once, and the ten largest hold over 9%.

Sequenced input: blood. This sequence originates from a woman younger than 45 in good health. The J gene is TRBJ1-2, the V gene TRBV27; a possible D gene is TRBD1 (6 bases). CDR3 in DNA: TGTGCCAGCAGTCTTTCCGGCACAGGGACAGGCTACACCTTC. Its protein product is CASSLSGTGTGYTF.